This T cell receptor (beta chain) originates from a study of cytomegalovirus exposure and HLA in healthy donors. PCR was performed using 60 Vbeta and 13 Jbeta primers. Sequencing was performed with immunoSEQ multiplex PCR; in TCRdb, only in-frame clones are kept and a portion is missing. The data contain tens of thousands of clones, approximately 91% of them singletons. Input material: PBMCs. This TCR was sampled from a woman between 18 and 29 years old in good health and CMV-seronegative.

The CDR3 reads CASSQQGQHTYQETQYF. The CDR3 DNA reads TGTGCCAGCTCACAACAGGGACAGCACACGTACCAAGAGACCCAGTACTTC. The chain links TRBV18 to TRBJ2-5; 7 positions match TRBD1. J lost 0 bases, V lost 4 bases, and 11 bases had no gene match. This CDR3 spans 17 amino acids. Germline V CDR1 and CDR2: KGHSH, LQKENI. The whole variable domain, remainder taken from reference TRBV18 and TRBJ2-5, is NAGVMQNPRHLVRRRGQEARLRCSPMKGHSHVYWYRQLPEEGLKFMVYLQKENIIDESGMPKERFSAEFPKEGPSILRIQQVVRGDSAAYFCASSQQGQHTYQETQYFGPGTRLLVL.